Listed below are T cell receptor beta chains from one sample, sequenced in a study of blood T cell repertoires in COVID-19. Measured with immunoSEQ multiplex PCR; TCRdb has only the in-frame clones, and not every one. Among about 63,000 clones listed, roughly four fifths were seen once. The sample was peripheral blood. Receptor source: a human donor in a cohort sampled during active COVID-19. Each CDR3 is given with its conserved first and last residue. The D gene is left open where the match is weak. The size field is filled for only some rows; it gives once, few, many or a size class.

TRBJ2-1,.,TRBV3-1/TRBV3-2,TRBD2,CASSQTGTSYYEQFF,TGTGCCAGCAGCCAGACCGGGACTAGCTATTATGAGCAGTTCTTC
TRBJ1-1,.,TRBV6-5,.,CASTTGAEAFF,TGTGCCAGCACCACAGGCGCTGAAGCTTTCTTT
TRBJ2-7,.,TRBV11-2,TRBD2,CASSSTPGTSGYEQYF,TGTGCCAGCAGCTCGACACCCGGGACTAGCGGCTACGAGCAGTACTTC
TRBJ1-2,.,TRBV5-1,TRBD1,CASSSGGPRDGYTF,TGCGCCAGCAGCTCAGGGGGACCGAGGGATGGCTACACCTTC
TRBJ2-1,.,TRBV7-9,.,CASSLQWGELYNEQFF,TGTGCCAGCAGCTTACAGTGGGGGGAGTTATACAATGAGCAGTTCTTC
TRBJ2-7,few,TRBV11-2,TRBD1,CASSPGQGSLPGQYF,TGTGCCAGCAGCCCAGGACAGGGTTCTCTCCCGGGGCAGTACTTC
TRBJ1-1,.,TRBV6-2/TRBV6-3,TRBD1,CASSYTGQGAEAFF,TGTGCCAGCAGTTACACCGGACAGGGGGCTGAAGCTTTCTTT
TRBJ2-5,few,TRBV30,TRBD1,CAWGDRWGETQYF,TGTGCCTGGGGGGACAGGTGGGGTGAGACCCAGTACTTC
TRBJ2-7,.,TRBV28,.,CASSSSAYEQYF,TGTGCCAGCAGTTCTAGCGCCTACGAGCAGTACTTC
TRBJ2-1,.,TRBV5-8,.,CASNPGGFNEQFF,TGTGCCAGCAACCCCGGAGGCTTCAATGAGCAGTTCTTC
TRBJ2-5,.,TRBV11-2,.,CASRSGVQETQYF,TGTGCCAGCAGATCAGGGGTCCAAGAGACCCAGTACTTC
TRBJ2-7,.,TRBV7-9,.,CASSSGPEQYF,TGTGCCAGCAGCTCTGGGCCCGAGCAGTACTTC
TRBJ1-6,few,TRBV3-1/TRBV3-2,.,CASSQDIDRFDNSPLHF,TGTGCCAGCAGCCAAGACATTGACAGGTTTGATAATTCACCCCTCCACTTT
TRBJ2-7,.,TRBV19,TRBD1,CASAAGTGFSYEQYF,TGTGCCTCTGCAGCCGGGACAGGATTCTCCTACGAGCAGTACTTC
TRBJ1-4,few,TRBV4-3,.,CASSQGWSQAFNEKLFF,TGCGCCAGCAGCCAAGGATGGTCCCAGGCTTTTAATGAAAAACTGTTTTTT
TRBJ1-5,.,TRBV18,.,CASSPGQGYQPQHF,TGTGCCAGCTCACCCGGACAAGGTTATCAGCCCCAGCATTTT
TRBJ1-1,once,TRBV7-2,.,CASSLGSQANTEAFF,TGTGCCAGCAGCTTAGGAAGTCAGGCGAACACTGAAGCTTTCTTT
TRBJ1-1,once,TRBV5-4,.,CASSLGRGIGNTEAFF,TGTGCCAGCAGCTTGGGCAGGGGAATCGGGAACACTGAAGCTTTCTTT
TRBJ2-5,.,TRBV5-1,.,CASSLVSGQGKMRETQYF,TGCGCCAGCAGCTTGGTGTCGGGCCAGGGTAAAATGAGAGAGACCCAGTACTTC
TRBJ2-1,.,TRBV28,.,CASRGRGGTYNEQFF,TGTGCCAGCAGGGGGAGGGGGGGCACCTACAATGAGCAGTTCTTC
TRBJ2-7,.,TRBV7-9,TRBD1,CASSLARDSSYEQYF,TGTGCCAGCAGCTTAGCTAGGGACAGCTCCTACGAGCAGTACTTC
TRBJ1-5,few,TRBV4-3,.,CASSQESFSNQPQHF,TGCGCCAGCAGCCAAGAGAGTTTTTCCAATCAGCCCCAGCATTTT
TRBJ1-2,.,TRBV9,.,CASSVGHPRGGYTF,TGTGCCAGCAGCGTTGGACATCCGCGGGGTGGCTACACCTTC
TRBJ2-6,.,TRBV28,.,CANNTGEVSGANVLTF,TGTGCCAACAACACGGGAGAGGTTAGCGGGGCCAACGTCCTGACTTTC
TRBJ2-7,.,TRBV9,.,CASSVSPGEGYEQYF,TGTGCCAGCAGCGTAAGTCCGGGAGAGGGCTACGAGCAGTACTTC
TRBJ1-5,.,TRBV27,TRBD1,CASSALTGRQPQHF,TGTGCCAGCAGTGCCCTGACAGGGCGTCAGCCCCAGCATTTT
TRBJ1-1,.,TRBV9,.,CASSATGGLNMNTEAFF,TGTGCCAGCAGCGCAACCGGGGGGCTTAACATGAACACTGAAGCTTTCTTT
TRBJ2-7,.,TRBV3-1/TRBV3-2,.,CASSQVSGGADEQYF,TGTGCCAGCAGCCAAGTGTCTGGGGGGGCCGACGAGCAGTACTTC
TRBJ2-3,.,TRBV5-6,.,CASSRAGSTDTQYF,TGTGCCAGCAGCCGGGCGGGGAGCACAGATACGCAGTATTTT
TRBJ2-1,.,TRBV20-1,.,CSASRDVYNEQFF,TGCAGTGCTAGTCGGGATGTCTACAATGAGCAGTTCTTC